The rows below give T cell receptor beta chains drawn from one sample of a study of T cell responses to AZD1222 COVID-19 vaccine. Assay: immunoSEQ multiplex PCR; the TCRdb copy retains only in-frame clones and omits some. The data show about 99,000 clones, about 89% seen once. Sequencing was performed on peripheral blood, taken on day 0 of AZD1222 vaccination. These receptors were taken from an adult in good health. Each CDR3 is given without its conserved first and last residue. Fields, in order: J gene, V gene, CDR3 protein.

J: TRBJ2-1
V: TRBV10-2
CDR3: ASSDFAGGRNEQF

J: TRBJ2-5
V: TRBV19
CDR3: ASSMGQGFGETQY

J: TRBJ1-5
V: TRBV2
CDR3: ASNQGDQPQH

J: TRBJ2-1
V: TRBV19
CDR3: ASSKLGTAGLHEQF

J: TRBJ1-2
V: TRBV10-3
CDR3: AISDRGDYGYT

J: TRBJ1-5
V: TRBV5-1
CDR3: ASSETGISQPQH

J: TRBJ2-2
V: TRBV2
CDR3: ASSESTGNAGELF

J: TRBJ1-5
V: TRBV18
CDR3: ASSLEGSNQPQH

J: TRBJ2-7
V: TRBV5-6
CDR3: ASSIGSPPTYDEQY

J: TRBJ2-2
V: TRBV7-3
CDR3: ASSLGAPNTGELF

J: TRBJ2-3
V: TRBV19
CDR3: ASESADTQY

J: TRBJ2-7
V: TRBV13
CDR3: ASSPSMTSGSSYEQY

J: TRBJ1-1
V: TRBV18
CDR3: ASSLSTGEAF

J: TRBJ1-5
V: TRBV21-1
CDR3: ASSKEGDRGQGNQPQH

J: TRBJ2-7
V: TRBV5-4
CDR3: ASSSSGGGPYEQY

J: TRBJ1-3
V: TRBV25-1
CDR3: ASMNVGNTIY

J: TRBJ2-7
V: TRBV9
CDR3: ASSPRPLGREQY

J: TRBJ1-2
V: TRBV24-1
CDR3: ATSDSARGGYT

J: TRBJ2-1
V: TRBV19
CDR3: ASKLAGYEQF

J: TRBJ2-1
V: TRBV3-1/TRBV3-2
CDR3: ASSQINEQF

J: TRBJ2-3
V: TRBV15
CDR3: ATSSDGQERTDTQY

J: TRBJ1-1
V: TRBV11-2
CDR3: ASSPRANTNTEAF

J: TRBJ2-7
V: TRBV13
CDR3: ASSERGAYEQY

J: TRBJ1-1
V: TRBV12-3/TRBV12-4
CDR3: ASILMGNTEAF

J: TRBJ2-7
V: TRBV5-1
CDR3: ASSLEGLVFHEQY

J: TRBJ1-2
V: TRBV11-2
CDR3: ASSIGQRANYGYT

J: TRBJ1-1
V: TRBV5-1
CDR3: ASSLGVGVLNTEAF

J: TRBJ2-1
V: TRBV11-1
CDR3: ASSLALENEQF

J: TRBJ2-2
V: TRBV24-1
CDR3: ATSDSRVGGLNTGELF

J: TRBJ1-3
V: TRBV4-1
CDR3: ASSQDSLRGTMNTIY

J: TRBJ1-2
V: TRBV14
CDR3: ASSQDPTPLDYGYT

J: TRBJ1-1
V: TRBV2
CDR3: ASSRPLNTEAF

J: TRBJ2-7
V: TRBV5-1
CDR3: ASSLGQGSEQY

J: TRBJ2-2
V: TRBV7-7
CDR3: ASSQWTSGGRNTGELF

J: TRBJ2-2
V: TRBV10-1
CDR3: ASSTGLPGELF

J: TRBJ2-1
V: TRBV24-1
CDR3: ATAVAGGWV

J: TRBJ1-4
V: TRBV2
CDR3: ASSEQGPATNEKLF

J: TRBJ2-5
V: TRBV5-5
CDR3: ASLFSGEETQY

J: TRBJ2-3
V: TRBV24-1
CDR3: ATSDPGGTDTQY

J: TRBJ2-1
V: TRBV6-5
CDR3: ASSYFARGDDNEQF

J: TRBJ1-1
V: TRBV11-2
CDR3: ASSEGPHHTEAF